This note documents a single T cell receptor beta chain sequence. Its antigen is currently unknown. Germline V gene data show CDR1 as SGHNT and CDR2 as YYREEE (reference sequence). CDR3 size: 13 residues. The germline V and J ends were trimmed by 1 base and 8 bases, with 10 bases remaining between them. Any patient presenting with uncontrolled infection, other autoimmune disease, pregnancy or lactation was left out. The data were obtained in a study of T cells in Graves' hyperthyroidism and ophthalmopathy. What was amplified from RNA transcripts were TCR beta CDR3 regions. The HTBI primer set drove a first-round RT-PCR of the TCR CDR3. TCRdb reanalysed the multiplex PCR reads using MiXCR and keeps one entry per CDR3 protein. The data hold around 560,000 distinct CDR3 sequences, with approximately 15% observed a single time. Study results and limitations: Also found in blood were most expanded thyroid clonotypes above 0.001.

This receptor was taken from a woman aged 18-29 years with Graves' hyperthyroidism. What was sequenced was blood. J is TRBJ2-1 and V is TRBV5-4; D remains ambiguous. Here the CDR3 DNA reads TGTGCCAGCAGCTTGACTATTATCGATGAGCAGTTCTTC. It encodes CASSLTIIDEQFF. The full variable domain, in which reference TRBV5-4 and TRBJ2-1 provide the parts outside the CDR3, is ETGVTQSPTHLIKTRGQQVTLRCSSQSGHNTVSWYQQALGQGPQFIFQYYREEENGRGNFPPRFSGLQFPNYSSELNVNALELDDSALYLCASSLTIIDEQFFGPGTRLTVL.